The 29 T cell receptor beta chains listed next were all sequenced from one sample in a study of beta chain features in type 1 diabetes. The sequenced template was cDNA made from the entire isolated RNA. Clones were sequenced by immunoSEQ multiplex PCR, and TCRdb holds only the in-frame ones, with some missing. The repertoire holds about 930,000 clones, with 17% as singletons. Sample: naive CD4+ T cells from blood. The receptors were sampled from a woman aged 18-35 years in good health.

The V and J genes are TRBV29-1 and TRBJ1-2, with D possibly being TRBD1 (5 bases). V was pared by 4 bases and J by 2 bases, with 8 bases between. CDR1 and CDR2 from the germline V gene are SQVTM and ANQGSEA. The CDR3 is made up of 12 amino acids. The CDR3 DNA follows: TGCAGCGTTGGAAAGGGGAACTATGGCTACACCTTC. This encodes CSVGKGNYGYTF.

This clone occurred a few times. The chain uses TRBV5-1 and TRBJ2-5; no clear D gene. CDR3 length: 16 residues. V was clipped by 4 bases and J by 2 bases, with 18 bases between them. Germline V gene sequence: CDR1 SGHRS, CDR2 YFSETQ. CDR3 DNA sequence: TGCGCCAGCAGCCCGACCCCCACAGAGAAACAAGAGACCCAGTACTTC. This encodes CASSPTPTEKQETQYF.

V is TRBV28 and J is TRBJ2-7; D is perhaps TRBD2 (7 bases). Germline loops: CDR1 MDHEN, CDR2 SYDVKM. This CDR3 contains 13 residues. Trimming removed 11 bases from V and 3 bases from J, with 17 bases in between. The CDR3 DNA reads as TGTGCCTCAGCGGGGACACCTCACTACGAGCAGTACTTC. Its translation: CASAGTPHYEQYF.

This chain uses TRBV11-2 with TRBJ2-2; D possibly corresponds to TRBD2 (6 bases). Trimming left V 4 bases short and J 7 bases short, with 16 bases between. Germline CDR1 and CDR2: SGHAT and FQNNGV. The CDR3 totals 15 residues. The CDR3 sequence: CASSSLAGPGGELFF. CDR3 nucleotide sequence: TGTGCCAGCAGCTCCCTCGCGGGGCCGGGCGGGGAGCTGTTTTTT. The full variable domain, completed using reference TRBV11-2 and TRBJ2-2, is EAGVAQSPRYKIIEKRQSVAFWCNPISGHATLYWYQQILGQGPKLLIQFQNNGVVDDSQLPKDRFSAERLKGVDSTLKIQPAKLEDSAVYLCASSSLAGPGGELFFGEGSRLTVL.

This clone was found a few times. The DNA for the CDR3 is TGTGCCACCCAGGGCGGGGGGCAAGTGAACACTGAAGCTTTCTTT. Amino acid sequence: CATQGGGQVNTEAFF. The chain uses TRBV19 and TRBJ1-1, with D possibly TRBD1 on 6 matching bases. Deletions cut 10 bases from V and 0 bases from J, with 18 bases between. This CDR3 spans 15 amino acids. Germline V gene sequence: CDR1 LNHDA, CDR2 SQIVND (reference sequence). Together with reference TRBV19 and TRBJ1-1, the CDR3 gives the full variable domain: DGGITQSPKYLFRKEGQNVTLSCEQNLNHDAMYWYRQDPGQGLRLIYYSQIVNDFQKGDIAEGYSVSREKKESFPLTVTSAQKNPTAFYLCATQGGGQVNTEAFFGQGTRLTVV.

The rearrangement joins TRBV27 to TRBJ2-3, with D perhaps TRBD2 (5 bases). The ends were cut back, 11 bases at V and 2 bases at J, with 20 bases in the middle. The V gene's germline CDR1 is MNHEY and CDR2 SMNVEV (reference sequence). This CDR3 contains 15 residues. The CDR3: CAGARLGSDTDTQYF. The CDR3 bases are TGTGCCGGCGCACGTTTAGGGAGCGACACAGATACGCAGTATTTT.

V gene TRBV28 combines with J gene TRBJ2-4; 7 bases fit TRBD1. CDR1 is MDHEN and CDR2 is SYDVKM in the germline V gene. Unmatched junction bases numbered 20, after V lost 6 bases and J lost 0 bases. This CDR3 is 20 amino acids long. The CDR3, as DNA: TGTGCCAGCAGCCCTACCAGGGACAGTTTCTCATCGTTAGCCAAAAACATTCAGTACTTC. Translation gives CASSPTRDSFSSLAKNIQYF.

This clone has a handful of counts. V usage is TRBV4-3 and J usage is TRBJ2-1, with TRBD2 matching over 9 bases. Germline CDR1 reads LGHNA; CDR2 reads YSLEER. V dropped 3 bases and J dropped 2; count of bases not matched to a gene: 8. This CDR3 region has 17 residues. The CDR3 region is CASSQDPSGTTYNEQFF. The DNA of the CDR3 is TGCGCCAGCAGCCAGGATCCTAGCGGGACAACCTACAATGAGCAGTTCTTC.

The V gene is TRBV7-9, the J gene TRBJ2-3; TRBD2 aligns across 7 bases. V was pared by 6 bases and J by 0 bases, with 12 bases of the junction left unmatched. CDR1 SEHNR and CDR2 FQNEAQ come from the germline V gene (reference sequence). This CDR3 is 17 amino acids long. The CDR3 spells CASSPRLRERSTDTQYF. In nucleotides, the CDR3 is TGTGCCAGCAGTCCCCGTTTGCGGGAGCGGAGCACAGATACGCAGTATTTT.

This clone showed up just a few times. The sample holds other DNA sequences that translate to the same CDR3. This chain connects TRBV2 to TRBJ2-5; unclear D gene. This CDR3 contains 11 residues. CDR1 is SNHLY, CDR2 FYNNEI, per germline. Trimming cost V 7 bases and J 5 bases, with 8 bases left between them. CDR3 nucleotide sequence: TGTGCCAGCAAGATAGGGGAGACCCAGTACTTC. Amino acid sequence: CASKIGETQYF.

The table lists this clone with a few counts. V gene TRBV6-6 combines with J gene TRBJ2-7; D not certain. The germline V gene has CDR1 MNHNY and CDR2 SVGAGI (reference sequence). V lost 2 bases and J 3 bases, leaving 11 bases between the germline ends. The CDR3 has 14 residues. The CDR3 bases are TGTGCCAGCAGTTACCTGTACCAGAGCTACGAGCAGTACTTC. The encoded protein is CASSYLYQSYEQYF.

The table lists this clone with a few counts. The chain links TRBV7-9 to TRBJ1-2, with TRBD1 matching over 8 bases. Germline V gene data show CDR1 as SEHNR and CDR2 as FQNEAQ (reference sequence). The CDR3 has 14 residues. The ends lost 9 bases at V and 11 bases at J; junction bases unmatched: 17. CDR3: CARVKPDRVVWYTF. CDR3 bases: TGTGCCAGGGTAAAACCGGACAGGGTAGTTTGGTACACCTTC.

The rearrangement links TRBV6-6 to TRBJ1-2; a possible D gene is TRBD1 (6 bases). Germline CDR1 is MNHNY and CDR2 is SVGAGI (reference sequence). The CDR3 is 13 residues long. V shed 7 bases and J shed 4 bases, with 13 bases lying between them. The DNA of the CDR3 is TGTGCCAGCACGCGGCAGGGGAGCTATGGCTACACCTTC. It specifies CASTRQGSYGYTF.

This clone has more than one count but fewer than ten. This chain joins TRBV7-3 and TRBJ2-5; perhaps TRBD2 as D (6 bases). The CDR3 covers 13 residues. The germline V gene has CDR1 SGHTA and CDR2 FQGTGA. Trimming took off 4 bases at V and 3 bases at J, with 9 bases between the two ends. In DNA form, the CDR3 reads TGTGCCAGCAGCTCTCAGCGGGAAGAGACCCAGTACTTC. It specifies CASSSQREETQYF. The variable domain in full, with the rest retrieved from reference TRBV7-3 and TRBJ2-5, is GAGVSQTPSNKVTEKGKYVELRCDPISGHTALYWYRQSLGQGPEFLIYFQGTGAADDSGLPNDRFFAVRPEGSVSTLKIQRTERGDSAVYLCASSSQREETQYFGPGTRLLVL.

This clone has only a few counts. The rearrangement uses TRBV6-5 and TRBJ1-1, with D possibly matching TRBD1 (5 bases). The CDR3 has 13 residues. The ends were cut back, 2 bases at V and 3 bases at J, with 7 bases in the middle. The V gene's germline CDR1 is MNHEY and CDR2 SVGAGI. CDR3 protein: CASSYGGHTEAFF. The CDR3, as DNA: TGTGCCAGCAGTTACGGGGGACACACTGAAGCTTTCTTT.

This sequence joins TRBV14 and TRBJ2-1; perhaps D is TRBD1 or TRBD2 (7 bases each). CDR3 size: 17 residues. Germline lookup yields CDR1 SGHDN and CDR2 FVKESK. V was trimmed by 0 bases and J by 0 bases, leaving 12 bases between them. The CDR3 nucleotides are TGTGCCAGCAGCCAAGATGCGGGGGACAGCTCCTACAATGAGCAGTTCTTC. Its translation: CASSQDAGDSSYNEQFF.

This clone was recorded a few times. This chain joins TRBV27 and TRBJ2-7; 10 bases agree with TRBD2. In germline, CDR1 is MNHEY, CDR2 SMNVEV (reference sequence). The CDR3 is made up of 15 amino acids. Trimming at V came to 5 bases and at J to 8 bases, leaving 12 bases not matched to a gene. The CDR3 DNA sequence: TGTGCCAGCAGTCCCCTAGCGGGAGAAGATCGTCAGCAGTACTTC. Translated: CASSPLAGEDRQQYF.

The chain links TRBV7-2 to TRBJ1-2; 7 positions agree with TRBD1. V was clipped by 5 bases and J by 2 bases; unmatched bases: 5. The germline V gene encodes CDR1 SGHTA and CDR2 FQGNSA. CDR3 length equals 14 residues. CDR3: CASSPQGQNYGYTF. For the CDR3, the DNA is TGTGCCAGCAGCCCCCAGGGACAGAACTATGGCTACACCTTC. Full variable domain (rest looked up from reference TRBV7-2 and TRBJ1-2): GAGVSQSPSNKVTEKGKDVELRCDPISGHTALYWYRQSLGQGLEFLIYFQGNSAPDKSGLPSDRFSAERTGGSVSTLTIQRTQQEDSAVYLCASSPQGQNYGYTFGSGTRLTVV.

In its sample, this clone was seen a few times. The J gene is TRBJ2-3, the V gene TRBV18; 8 nucleotides align to TRBD1. J was trimmed by 4 bases and V by 1 base; bases with no gene match: 10. Germline V lookup: CDR1 KGHSH, CDR2 LQKENI. The CDR3 sequence is 17 residues long. The CDR3 nucleotides are TGTGCCAGCTCACCACTACTTGTTAGGACAGGGCCAGATACGCAGTATTTT. It encodes CASSPLLVRTGPDTQYF.

This clone was counted only a few times. The chain employs TRBV9 and TRBJ1-3; D unresolved. V lost 0 bases and J 2 bases, leaving 6 bases between the germline ends. The CDR3 is 14 residues long. The V gene's germline CDR1 is SGDLS and CDR2 YYNGEE. CDR3 loop: CASSVAAAGNTIYF. The CDR3 DNA reads as TGTGCCAGCAGCGTAGCAGCCGCTGGAAACACCATATATTTT.

The rearrangement joins TRBV15 to TRBJ2-5; D unresolved. V was cut by 0 bases and J by 0 bases, with 11 bases left in between. This CDR3 has 16 amino acids. The germline CDR1 and CDR2 sequences are LNHNV and YYDKDF (reference sequence). CDR3 DNA: TGTGCCACCAGCAGAGATCCGCCGGTGTACCAAGAGACCCAGTACTTC. Protein sequence: CATSRDPPVYQETQYF.

V gene TRBV7-9 combines with J gene TRBJ2-2; perhaps TRBD2 as D (5 bases). Germline V gives CDR1 SEHNR, CDR2 FQNEAQ (reference sequence). The CDR3 consists of 17 residues. Trimming removed 4 bases at V and 4 bases at J, with 19 bases between. The CDR3, as DNA: TGTGCCAGCAGCTCCCCCCGAGGGATGACGATCACCGGGGAGCTGTTTTTT. It yields the protein CASSSPRGMTITGELFF.

This clone has more than one count but fewer than ten. This chain joins TRBV4-3 and TRBJ2-1; D perhaps matches TRBD1 (5 bases). V was pared by 4 bases and J by 3 bases, with 22 bases between. Looked up from germline, CDR1 is LGHNA and CDR2 is YSLEER. This CDR3 spans 18 amino acids. The CDR3 DNA is TGCGCCAGCAGCCGCTCAGGGAAGTGGAAGCAAATCTACAATGAGCAGTTCTTC. Residues: CASSRSGKWKQIYNEQFF.

This clone was seen more than once but under ten times. The V and J genes are TRBV7-2 and TRBJ2-7; the match to TRBD1 covers 10 bases. The CDR3 is made up of 15 amino acids. Unmatched junction bases numbered 7, after V lost 5 bases and J lost 3 bases. From germline, CDR1 is SGHTA and CDR2 FQGNSA. For the CDR3, the DNA is TGTGCCAGCAGCAGAACGGGACAGGGGAGCTACGAGCAGTACTTC. It encodes CASSRTGQGSYEQYF.

This clone was counted only a few times. V usage is TRBV5-1 and J usage is TRBJ2-5; tentative D call: TRBD2 (5 bases). Germline assignment: CDR1 SGHRS and CDR2 YFSETQ. V lost 2 bases and J lost 2, with 10 bases in between. The CDR3 runs 14 residues. CDR3 DNA sequence: TGCGCCAGCAGCTTCAGCGGACCTCAAGAGACCCAGTACTTC. As protein: CASSFSGPQETQYF.

The gene calls are TRBV7-2 and TRBJ2-1; 11 bases align to TRBD2. Germline V gives CDR1 SGHTA, CDR2 FQGNSA. V trimming: 1 base; J trimming: 6 bases; junction bases outside the gene matches: 2. The CDR3 has 15 amino acids. CDR3 DNA sequence: TGTGCCAGCAGCTTAGGACTAGCGGGAACCAATGAGCAGTTCTTC. It encodes CASSLGLAGTNEQFF.

This chain joins TRBV5-4 and TRBJ2-3, with a possible D match to TRBD2 (6 bases). V was clipped by 2 bases and J by 4 bases, with 17 bases between them. The CDR3 is made up of 16 amino acids. The V gene's germline CDR1 is SGHNT and CDR2 YYREEE (reference sequence). The CDR3 reads CASSFPTRRRADTQYF. The CDR3 DNA reads as TGTGCCAGCAGCTTCCCGACTAGACGGAGGGCAGATACGCAGTATTTT.

This chain joins TRBV18 and TRBJ1-2, with TRBD1 matching over 9 bases. The germline V gene has CDR1 KGHSH and CDR2 LQKENI. This CDR3 comprises 19 residues. The V and J ends lost 3 bases and 4 bases, in that order; junction bases with no gene match: 18. Here the CDR3 DNA reads TGTGCCAGCTCACCGGCCCTTGGCCTGGGAACAGGGGGCGGCTATGGCTACACCTTC. Translation: CASSPALGLGTGGGYGYTF.

This chain joins TRBV5-1 and TRBJ2-1, with D perhaps matching TRBD1 (5 bases). CDR1 is SGHRS and CDR2 is YFSETQ in the germline V gene. The V end was cut by 2 bases, the J end by 5 bases, with 14 bases between. The CDR3 is made up of 15 amino acids. The CDR3 reads CASSFPARTHNEQFF. CDR3 sequence (DNA): TGCGCCAGCAGCTTCCCTGCCCGGACACACAATGAGCAGTTCTTC.